This entry is about one T cell receptor (beta chain). Antigen: not known. The entry originates in a study of T-cell reconstitution after alpha-beta-depleted transplantation in children. Unique molecular identifiers were incorporated during preparation of the TCRbeta library. TCRdb reprocessed the PCR reads via MiXCR and lists one record per CDR3 protein. The top ten hold about 28% of the sample, which has 800,000 to 1,000,000 distinct CDR3 sequences, around 30% seen once. The length of the CDR3 is 15 residues. V dropped 0 bases and J dropped 4 bases, with 13 bases sitting between them. Germline values: CDR1 MGHRA, CDR2 YSYEKL. Study results and caveats: The main origin of T-cell counts and diversity one year after transplant was newly produced T cells. Alpha-beta T cells about two months after transplant reportedly derived from several hundred expanded graft clones.

Sequenced here: PBMCs, mostly from graft donor cells, sampled 360 days after TCRalphabeta/CD19-depleted stem cell transplant. The gene calls are TRBV4-1 and TRBJ2-7; D is uncertain. The receptor's source is a boy younger than two who had a stem cell transplant for SCID, so the T cells may come from the graft donor. DNA for the CDR3: TGCGCCAGCAGCCAAGATTTCCTGGATTTGTACGAGCAGTACTTC. Translating it yields CASSQDFLDLYEQYF.